The rows below give T cell receptor beta chains drawn from one sample of a study of Ad26.COV2.S vaccination and SARS-CoV-2 variants. Some clones are missing from TCRdb's copy, which holds only in-frame ones; the method was immunoSEQ multiplex PCR. The table includes about 680,000 clones, around 92% detected once. Sequenced material: peripheral blood, taken in a trial of Ad26.COV2.S vaccine versus placebo. The receptors come from a person aged 18 to 59 who received the Ad26.COV2.S COVID-19 vaccine or a placebo. CDR3s include the opening cysteine and the closing phenylalanine or tryptophan. A D gene is named only where the DNA matches it firmly. The listing skips clone size in some rows; elsewhere it reads once, few, many or a size class.

>TRBV30|NA|NA|TRBJ1-2
CAWSRGGTIYGYTF
TGTGCCTGGAGCCGGGGGGGGACAATCTATGGCTACACCTTC
>TRBV10-3|NA|NA|TRBJ2-2
CAISESGSLNTGELFF
TGTGCCATCAGTGAGTCGGGGAGCTTGAACACCGGGGAGCTGTTTTTT
>TRBV7-9|NA|TRBD2|TRBJ2-7
CASSSTSGTSEPYEQYF
TGTGCCAGCAGCTCAACATCCGGGACTAGCGAACCCTACGAGCAGTACTTC
>TRBV13|once|TRBD2|TRBJ2-1
CASSFSGSGGEQFF
TGTGCCAGCAGTTTTAGCGGGAGCGGAGGTGAGCAGTTCTTC
>TRBV27|NA|NA|TRBJ1-2
CASSSPGLVNSYTF
TGTGCCAGCAGTTCCCCGGGTCTCGTAAATAGCTACACCTTC
>TRBV6-5|NA|NA|TRBJ2-3
CASSYLGRQDTQYF
TGTGCCAGCAGTTACCTCGGACGGCAAGATACGCAGTATTTT
>TRBV9|NA|TRBD1|TRBJ2-7
CASSLSGTGAGEQYF
TGTGCCAGCAGCCTGTCCGGGACAGGGGCTGGCGAGCAGTACTTC
>TRBV15|once|NA|TRBJ1-2
CATSREQVANYGYTF
TGTGCCACCAGCAGAGAACAGGTAGCTAACTATGGCTACACCTTC
>TRBV2|NA|TRBD1|TRBJ1-1
CASRQRQGNTEAFF
TGTGCCAGCAGACAGAGACAGGGGAACACTGAAGCTTTCTTT
>TRBV7-2|NA|TRBD2|TRBJ2-1
CASGDYGSYNEQFF
TGTGCCAGCGGGGACTATGGCTCCTACAATGAGCAGTTCTTC
>TRBV7-2|NA|TRBD2|TRBJ2-1
CASSPTRGAYNEQFF
TGTGCCAGCAGCCCGACGCGGGGGGCCTACAATGAGCAGTTCTTC
>TRBV5-8|NA|NA|TRBJ1-2
CASSLPGLGAYGYTF
TGTGCCAGCAGCTTACCGGGCCTGGGAGCTTATGGCTACACCTTC
>TRBV30|NA|TRBD1|TRBJ1-5
CAWGDSFNQPQHF
TGTGCCTGGGGGGACAGTTTCAATCAGCCCCAGCATTTT
>TRBV6-1|NA|TRBD1|TRBJ1-2
CASSDLHWTGQVGYTF
TGTGCCAGCAGTGATTTGCATTGGACAGGGCAGGTTGGCTACACCTTC
>TRBV7-6|once|NA|TRBJ2-1
CASSLGPGPYNEQFF
TGTGCCAGCAGCTTAGGTCCGGGACCTTACAATGAGCAGTTCTTC
>TRBV6-6|once|TRBD1|TRBJ1-5
CASRRPDREDQPQHF
TGTGCCAGCAGACGACCGGACAGGGAGGATCAGCCCCAGCATTTT
>TRBV6-5|NA|TRBD1|TRBJ2-2
CASSYYRDREGELFF
TGTGCCAGCAGTTACTACCGGGACAGGGAAGGGGAGCTGTTTTTT
>TRBV7-2|NA|NA|TRBJ2-7
CASSSQSTGLGEQYF
TGTGCCAGCAGCTCTCAAAGTACCGGCTTGGGGGAGCAGTACTTC
>TRBV14|NA|NA|TRBJ2-5
CASRSVGVETQYF
TGTGCCAGCAGAAGTGTGGGTGTGGAGACCCAGTACTTC
>TRBV27|NA|TRBD2|TRBJ2-3
CASSLQSYSGSTDTQYF
TGTGCCAGCAGCCTACAATCCTATAGCGGGAGCACAGATACGCAGTATTTT
>TRBV2|NA|TRBD1|TRBJ2-5
CASMGTEGTETQYF
TGTGCCAGCATGGGGACAGAGGGCACAGAGACCCAGTACTTC
>TRBV6-6|NA|TRBD2|TRBJ2-4
CASTSGLAGSNIQYF
TGTGCCAGCACCTCGGGACTAGCGGGGTCCAACATTCAGTACTTC